This T cell receptor (beta chain) is from a study of T cells in Graves' hyperthyroidism and ophthalmopathy. Points from the study as a whole: Blood also contained most expanded thyroid clonotypes above 0.001. The authors' 13 V-J model separated ophthalmopathy from stable hyperthyroidism.

In germline, CDR1 is MDHEN, CDR2 SYDVKM. The V gene end was trimmed by 8 bases and the J gene end by 4 bases; junction bases not matched to a gene: 7. The CDR3 length is 14 residues. Orbital computed tomography and thyroid ultrasound, together with serum TRAb and thyroxine and clinical symptoms, were used for diagnoses. Isolation of PBMCs was performed on 8.5 to 10 ml fresh peripheral blood. The table lists this clonotype with a few counts. The antigen is unknown. The missing conserved phenylalanine or tryptophan at the end of this CDR3 makes a read error likely. The TCR beta CDR3 regions underwent amplification using RNA transcripts as the source. The HTBI primer set served for first-round RT-PCR of the TCR CDR3. MiXCR, run by TCRdb on the multiplex PCR reads, gives a single entry per CDR3 protein. The profile shows about 290,000 distinct CDR3 sequences, roughly a fifth of them singletons.

This rearrangement joins TRBV28 to TRBJ2-1; TRBD2 matches 8 bases. Sequencing was done on a sample of blood. This receptor was identified in a man in his fifties with Graves' ophthalmopathy. The CDR3 DNA follows: TGTGCCAGCCGTAGCGGGATTGGGTACAATGAGCAGTTCCTC. The encoded protein is CASRSGIGYNEQFL.